This TCR beta chain was documented in a study of cytomegalovirus exposure and HLA in healthy donors (dated by TCRdb to 2016 to 2017). Broadly, across the study: A later analysis indicated that the 120 validation repertoires were generated on the platform also employed for the roughly 720 repertoires of the first cohort. The study was designed to test whether signatures of past pathogen exposure could be identified by cataloging public T cell receptors. In addition to the first cohort of about 650 subjects, a separate validation cohort of approximately 130 different subjects was used. To predict cytomegalovirus infection status, the study brought together high-throughput TCR immunosequencing, statistical association of individual TCRs with disease status, and machine learning. Findings and caveats that apply to the study as a whole: The classifier was reported to diagnose cytomegalovirus status with high specificity and sensitivity in both the original cohort and the validation cohort. It was suggested by the authors that the approach could potentially be generalized to other disease states and immunological phenotypes. A later analysis found that TCRs clustered in the first cohort also tended to co-occur in the 120 validation repertoires, with 94% of cluster scores above 0. The study listed around 160 TCR beta chains as associated with cytomegalovirus. In vitro tests confirmed that a few of the cytomegalovirus-associated TCR beta chains recognize cytomegalovirus antigens. The validation cohort had no HLA typing available for a later analysis, so co-occurrence within that cohort was assessed over all 110 or so repertoires. Across donors, most TCR sequences were observed very rarely, whereas some public TCRs were present in many individuals.

Library preparation was by the immunoSEQ multiplex PCR assay. Per the authors' processing: To diagnose cytomegalovirus status from the catalog of TCR beta chain sequences, a statistical classification framework was built. Sourced from immuneACCESS, this table was stored by TCRdb with only in-frame sequences that have V and J called. A share of the clones is absent; for the studies checked, an unresolved V gene accounts for under half, and the remainder has no known explanation. V and J calls and clone size follow that table, whereas D and trimming were derived from the DNA. This sample comprises more than 300,000 clones, more than 80% of them detected only once. Around 0.8% of the sample lies in the top ten. Taken from the germline V gene (reference sequence), the CDR1 and CDR2 loops are LNHDA and SQIVND. The CDR3 goes from the cysteine to the phenylalanine over 15 residues. Only CDR3 DNA is held: 45 bases, read in frame from base 1. V is pared back by 10 bases and J by 2 bases, with 18 bases lying between the germline termini.

The donors belonged to the validation cohort of around 110 subjects, which was separate from the approximately 680-subject first cohort. A word on this clone: What this receptor recognizes is not known. Base quality data are lacking; no much larger clone is found one base away.

The source material was PBMCs. This receptor was taken from a woman between 18 and 29 years old in good health and CMV-seronegative. The rearrangement joined TRBV19 to TRBJ1-5, and the D gene may be TRBD1, 5 bases matching. The DNA is TGTGCCACCAGGGTGGTGCATATGGGCAATCAGCCCCAGCATTTT. It codes for CATRVVHMGNQPQHF.